This T cell receptor beta chain was identified in a study of Graves' ophthalmopathy and Graves' hyperthyroidism. Study at large: The authors collected peripheral blood at initial diagnosis, before any treatment. Whole-study findings and limits: Prediction of ophthalmopathy progression reached over 65% sensitivity and about 72% specificity. Also, most clonotypes expanded in the thyroid above 0.001 frequency appeared in blood.

Ophthalmopathy donors were characterized by moderate-to-severe activity, CAS of at least 3, NOSPECS of at least 4, and duration under 3 months. Points on this clonotype: Its cognate antigen is unknown. Mismatch with germline at one junction end may stem from a read error.

Amplifying from RNA transcripts, the study obtained TCR beta CDR3 regions. RT-PCR with HTBI primers came first, then second-round multiplex PCR. MiXCR, run by TCRdb on the multiplex PCR reads, gives a single entry per CDR3 protein. The sample shows some 520,000 distinct CDR3 sequences, approximately 14% of them seen only once. The CDR3 covers 13 residues. The specimen was blood. The chain combines TRBV12-3 or TRBV12-4 with TRBJ1-5, with TRBD1 matching 7 bases. The receptor was derived from a woman in her thirties with Graves' ophthalmopathy. Written as DNA, the CDR3 is TGTGCCAGCACCCGACAGGGTAATCGGCCCCAGCATTTT. Amino acids: CASTRQGNRPQHF.